This TCR beta chain came from a study of CD8 T cells in ankylosing spondylitis. Study-wide points: Significant enrichment of disease-linked clones was reported in matched ankylosing spondylitis synovial fluid. Disease-linked clones, CD8+, were relatively rare in peripheral blood. A motif in TCR beta, a set of under 10 highly homologous variants, appeared characteristic of ankylosing spondylitis blood.

The sample holds a few counts of this clonotype. The antigen remains undetermined. Trimming took 0 bases from V and 4 from J, leaving 9 bases between them. Germline V gene data show CDR1 as SEHNR and CDR2 as FQNEAQ (reference sequence). The CDR3 sequence is 14 residues long. Using its own MiXCR run on the 5' RACE reads, TCRdb lists one record per CDR3 protein. The sample holds under 200,000 distinct CDR3 sequences, roughly 11% seen once. This clonotype originated in a male donor with ankylosing spondylitis or in good health (not recorded which). The sequencing input was blood, either unsorted or a sorted T cell fraction (not recorded which). This chain uses TRBV7-9 with TRBJ2-5; a weak D match, TRBD1 (5 bases). In DNA form, the CDR3 reads TGTGCCAGCAGCTTAGCCGCAGGGATAGAGACCCAGTACTTC. This sequence encodes CASSLAAGIETQYF.